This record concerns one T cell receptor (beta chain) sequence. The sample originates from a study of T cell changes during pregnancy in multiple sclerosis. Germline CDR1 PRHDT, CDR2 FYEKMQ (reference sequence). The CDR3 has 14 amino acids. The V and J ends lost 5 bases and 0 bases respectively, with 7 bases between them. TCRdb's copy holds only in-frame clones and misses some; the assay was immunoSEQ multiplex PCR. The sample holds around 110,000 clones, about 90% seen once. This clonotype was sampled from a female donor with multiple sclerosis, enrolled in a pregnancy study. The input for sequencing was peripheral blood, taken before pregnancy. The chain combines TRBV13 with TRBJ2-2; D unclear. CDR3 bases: TGTGCCAGCAGCCAGACACCGAACACCGGGGAGCTGTTTTTT. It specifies CASSQTPNTGELFF.